Listed here are 7 T cell receptor beta chains from one sample, sequenced in a study of radiation and T cells in renal cell carcinoma. Time point here: blood 4 weeks post-SBRT, at nephrectomy. Treatment described: 15 Gy SBRT to primary tumor, nephrectomy 4 weeks later. Sequencing was performed with immunoSEQ multiplex PCR; in TCRdb, only in-frame clones are kept and a portion is missing. The sample yields under 100,000 clones, roughly 84% seen once. Here the sequenced sample was blood, taken from a patient whose treatment included radiotherapy and nephrectomy. These receptors all stem from a man aged 55 to 70 with renal cell carcinoma.

V is TRBV4-1 and J is TRBJ2-3, with TRBD2 matching 10 bases. The CDR3 covers 17 residues. The V and J ends lost 2 bases and 2 bases, in that order; junction bases with no gene match: 7. The germline gives CDR1 MGHRA, CDR2 YSYEKL. The CDR3 loop is CASSQQLAGLYTDTQYF. The CDR3 region has the DNA TGCGCCAGCAGCCAACAACTAGCGGGGCTATACACAGATACGCAGTATTTT.

V gene TRBV14 combines with J gene TRBJ1-1; possibly TRBD1 for D (6 bases). The V gene's germline CDR1 is SGHDN and CDR2 FVKESK. The CDR3 runs to 16 residues. Trimming took 1 base from V and 1 from J, leaving 13 bases between them. The CDR3 DNA is TGTGCCAGCAGCCAAGGTTCACAACAGGGGAACACTGAAGCTTTCTTT. Its translation is CASSQGSQQGNTEAFF. The full variable domain, its missing parts supplied by reference TRBV14 and TRBJ1-1, is EAGVTQFPSHSVIEKGQTVTLRCDPISGHDNLYWYRRVMGKEIKFLLHFVKESKQDESGMPNNRFLAERTGGTYSTLKVQPAELEDSGVYFCASSQGSQQGNTEAFFGQGTRLTVV.

The V gene is TRBV7-9, the J gene TRBJ2-2; a weak D match, TRBD2 (6 bases). Trimming removed 3 bases from V and 3 bases from J, with 14 bases in between. This CDR3 has 16 amino acids. CDR1 is SEHNR and CDR2 is FQNEAQ in the germline V gene (reference sequence). CDR3 DNA: TGTGCCAGCAGCTTCCGCGGGGCATTGGACACCGGGGAGCTGTTTTTT. Translation: CASSFRGALDTGELFF. Looking up the rest from reference TRBV7-9 and TRBJ2-2 gives the full variable domain: DTGVSQNPRHKITKRGQNVTFRCDPISEHNRLYWYRQTLGQGPEFLTYFQNEAQLEKSRLLSDRFSAERPKGSFSTLEIQRTEQGDSAMYLCASSFRGALDTGELFFGEGSRLTVL.

CDR3 in DNA: TGTGCCAGCAGTTTTTCAGGGGTGGGCTACGAGCAGTACTTC. Residues: CASSFSGVGYEQYF. This rearrangement joins TRBV27 to TRBJ2-5, with D tentatively TRBD1 (6 bases). The closer fit of TRBJ2-7 to the DNA end suggests the J call may be wrong. CDR1 is MNHEY, CDR2 SMNVEV, per germline (reference sequence). This CDR3 has 14 amino acids.

The chain combines TRBV19 with TRBJ1-2, with 9 positions matching TRBD1. Germline CDR1 is LNHDA and CDR2 is SQIVND (reference sequence). The trim removed 5 bases at V and 10 bases at J, leaving 5 bases unmatched. The CDR3 has 12 residues. DNA for the CDR3: TGTGCCAGTAGTTACCGACAGGGGGACTACACCTTC. This translates into CASSYRQGDYTF. The complete variable domain, with remaining parts taken from reference TRBV19 and TRBJ1-2, reads DGGITQSPKYLFRKEGQNVTLSCEQNLNHDAMYWYRQDPGQGLRLIYYSQIVNDFQKGDIAEGYSVSREKKESFPLTVTSAQKNPTAFYLCASSYRQGDYTFGSGTRLTVV.

The V gene is TRBV11-2, the J gene TRBJ2-7; TRBD2 matches 7 bases. Germline CDR1 is SGHAT and CDR2 is FQNNGV. CDR3 size: 15 residues. The junction had 11 bases not matched to a gene; V was cut back by 3 bases and J by 6 bases. CDR3 loop: CASSFLSAGELEQYF. In DNA form, the CDR3 reads TGTGCCAGCAGCTTCTTGTCGGCGGGAGAGCTCGAGCAGTACTTC.

The chain recombines TRBV12-5 with TRBJ2-1; 9 bases are a match to TRBD1. The CDR3 sequence is 14 residues long. V lost 5 bases, J lost 4 bases, and 3 bases stayed unmatched. CDR1 and CDR2 (germline): LGHNT, FRNRAP. The CDR3: CASGEGQGYNEQFF. In DNA form, the CDR3 reads TGTGCTAGTGGTGAGGGACAGGGTTACAATGAGCAGTTCTTC.